The 31 T cell receptor beta chains given below trace back to one sample, sequenced in a study of T cell changes during pregnancy in multiple sclerosis. Profiled with immunoSEQ multiplex PCR; TCRdb holds only in-frame clones, not every one. Here the sample spans approximately 52,000 clones, about 92% being singletons. The sequencing used CD4+ T cells from peripheral blood mononuclear cells, collected in the third trimester of pregnancy. The receptors shown here come from a female donor with multiple sclerosis, enrolled in a pregnancy study.

The chain has TRBV18 and TRBJ1-1; a weak D match, TRBD1 (5 bases). The CDR3 length is 17 residues. The germline gives CDR1 KGHSH, CDR2 LQKENI. Trimming stripped 4 bases from V and 3 bases from J, with 21 bases between. Here the CDR3 DNA reads TGTGCCAGCTCACGCATCGAAGGGGCTCGGAGGGACACTGAAGCTTTCTTT. Encoded protein: CASSRIEGARRDTEAFF. Using reference TRBV18 and TRBJ1-1 for the parts outside the CDR3, the full variable domain is NAGVMQNPRHLVRRRGQEARLRCSPMKGHSHVYWYRQLPEEGLKFMVYLQKENIIDESGMPKERFSAEFPKEGPSILRIQQVVRGDSAAYFCASSRIEGARRDTEAFFGQGTRLTVV.

This clone occurred once. The chain uses TRBV30 and TRBJ1-2; D gene ambiguous. The CDR3 spans 11 residues. V was trimmed by 1 base and J by 4 bases, leaving 4 bases between them. CDR1 and CDR2 from the germline V gene are GTSNPN and SVGIG (reference sequence). The CDR3 coding sequence is TGTGCCTGGAGTGCCGTCTATGGCTACACCTTC. This encodes CAWSAVYGYTF.

The genes are TRBV7-2 and TRBJ1-3, with D perhaps TRBD1 (5 bases). CDR3 length: 14 residues. Per germline, CDR1 SGHTA and CDR2 FQGNSA. Deletions cut 2 bases from V and 2 bases from J, with 7 bases between. The CDR3 DNA follows: TGTGCCAGCAGCTTAACCAGGGCTGGAAACACCATATATTTT. Amino acids: CASSLTRAGNTIYF.

The CDR3 DNA reads as TGTGCCAGCAGTGAAGGAGTGGTTGAGCAGTTCTTC. The encoded protein is CASSEGVVEQFF. V usage is TRBV2 and J usage is TRBJ2-1; D not resolved. Trimming left V 1 base short and J 9 bases short, with 7 bases between. CDR1 SNHLY and CDR2 FYNNEI come from the germline V gene. This CDR3 comprises 12 residues.

The V and J genes are TRBV19 and TRBJ2-7; tentative D call: TRBD1 (5 bases). Germline assignment: CDR1 LNHDA and CDR2 SQIVND (reference sequence). This CDR3 region has 14 residues. Trimming shortened V by 4 bases and J by 5 bases, and 15 bases separated the two germline ends. CDR3 bases: TGTGCCAGTAGTACCCAGGGAAGGGCTCACGAGCAGTACTTC. Translation gives CASSTQGRAHEQYF.

This chain uses TRBV10-3 with TRBJ2-2; the match to TRBD2 covers 11 bases. Per the germline V gene, CDR1 is ENHRY and CDR2 is SYGVKD. The J segment lost 5 bases and the V segment lost 2 bases, leaving 4 bases of the junction unmatched. This CDR3 is built from 16 residues. The CDR3 sequence: CAISEVVAGGTGELFF. In nucleotides, the CDR3 is TGTGCCATCAGTGAGGTGGTAGCGGGAGGGACCGGGGAGCTGTTTTTT.

The V gene is TRBV6-1, the J gene TRBJ1-1; D remains ambiguous. V lost 6 bases to trimming and J lost 1 base, with 9 bases between them. The CDR3 loop spans 13 amino acids. CDR1 and CDR2 from the germline V gene are MNHNS and SASEGT. This CDR3 reads CASREVGNTEAFF. In nucleotides, the CDR3 is TGTGCCAGCAGGGAGGTGGGGAACACTGAAGCTTTCTTT.

This clone was counted a single time. V and J are TRBV28 and TRBJ2-7, with TRBD2 as a possible D gene (6 bases). Trimming cost V 4 bases and J 4 bases, with 11 bases left between them. The CDR3 covers 13 residues. Germline V gene lookup returns CDR1 MDHEN and CDR2 SYDVKM. The CDR3 here is CASSSGSLYEQYF. CDR3 in DNA: TGTGCCAGCAGTTCCGGGAGCTTATACGAGCAGTACTTC. Filled out from reference TRBV28 and TRBJ2-7, the complete variable domain reads DVKVTQSSRYLVKRTGEKVFLECVQDMDHENMFWYRQDPGLGLRLIYFSYDVKMKEKGDIPEGYSVSREKKERFSLILESASTNQTSMYLCASSSGSLYEQYFGPGTRLTVT.

The chain couples TRBV6-1 to TRBJ1-1; D ambiguous. The V gene's germline CDR1 is MNHNS and CDR2 SASEGT. The CDR3 loop spans 13 amino acids. CDR3 region: CALGEVLDTEAFF. CDR3 nucleotide sequence: TGTGCGCTAGGCGAGGTGTTGGACACTGAAGCTTTCTTT.

The CDR3 reads CASSLSSYGYTF. The CDR3 bases are TGTGCCAGCAGTCTCTCCAGCTATGGCTACACCTTC. This chain uses TRBV2 with TRBJ1-2, with no clear D. Germline lookup yields CDR1 SNHLY and CDR2 FYNNEI. The CDR3 sequence is 12 residues long. Between the trimmed V and J ends, which lost 5 bases and 4 bases, there was a span of 8 bases.

The rearrangement joins TRBV4-1 to TRBJ2-1; 12 bases agree with TRBD2. V was pared by 8 bases and J by 7 bases, with 3 bases of the junction left unmatched. The germline CDR1 and CDR2 sequences are MGHRA and YSYEKL. The CDR3 spans 13 residues. The CDR3 DNA reads TGCGCCAGCGGGCTAGCGGGGGGGAATGAGCAGTTCTTC. Translation: CASGLAGGNEQFF.

V and J are TRBV2 and TRBJ2-7; D is uncertain. With 8 bases removed from V and 3 bases from J, the gap between germline ends came to 8 bases. CDR3 length equals 11 residues. Looked up from germline, CDR1 is SNHLY and CDR2 is FYNNEI. The CDR3 protein is CASAPVYEQYF. The DNA of the CDR3 is TGTGCCAGCGCTCCGGTCTACGAGCAGTACTTC.

J is TRBJ1-3 and V is TRBV30, with D unresolved. Germline-derived CDR1 and CDR2 are GTSNPN and SVGIG (reference sequence). V shed 7 bases and J shed 2 bases, with 15 bases lying between them. CDR3 length: 14 amino acids. The CDR3 reads CASTPRGTGNTIYF. Here the CDR3 DNA reads TGTGCCTCCACCCCCCGGGGTACTGGAAACACCATATATTTT. Full variable domain (remainder filled in from reference TRBV30 and TRBJ1-3): SQTIHQWPATLVQPVGSPLSLECTVEGTSNPNLYWYRQAAGRGLQLLFYSVGIGQISSEVPQNLSASRPQDRQFILSSKKLLLSDSGFYLCASTPRGTGNTIYFGEGSWLTVV.

The chain recombines TRBV16 with TRBJ1-1, with a weak D call TRBD1 (6 bases). Germline V lookup: CDR1 KGHSY, CDR2 FQNENV. CDR3 length: 14 residues. Trimming shortened V by 3 bases and J by 4 bases, and 12 bases separated the two germline ends. The CDR3 sequence is CASSQKQGGTEAFF. For the CDR3, the DNA is TGTGCCAGCAGCCAGAAACAGGGTGGCACTGAAGCTTTCTTT.

The rearrangement uses TRBV11-3 and TRBJ2-3; a weak D match, TRBD2 (6 bases). Between the trimmed V and J ends, which lost 4 bases and 0 bases, there was a span of 17 bases. There are 17 residues in the CDR3. Germline values: CDR1 SGHNT, CDR2 YENEEA. The CDR3 sequence: CASSSGGETSSTDTQYF. The CDR3 DNA is TGTGCCAGCAGCTCCGGCGGGGAGACCTCTAGCACAGATACGCAGTATTTT.

V usage is TRBV7-7 and J usage is TRBJ2-2; 11 positions agree with TRBD2. Looked up from germline, CDR1 is SSHAT and CDR2 is FNYEAQ (reference sequence). CDR3 size: 17 residues. The V and J ends lost 4 bases and 4 bases, in that order; junction bases with no gene match: 8. The CDR3 region is CASSSDTSGRFTGELFF. The DNA for the CDR3 is TGTGCCAGCAGCTCCGATACTAGCGGGAGATTCACCGGGGAGCTGTTTTTT.

The chain has TRBV7-2 and TRBJ2-5, with D unclear. The CDR3 contains 13 residues. Trimming cost V 5 bases and J 2 bases, with 9 bases left between them. Per germline, CDR1 SGHTA and CDR2 FQGNSA. In nucleotides, the CDR3 is TGTGCCAGCAGCCTCGGGTCTCAAGAGACCCAGTACTTC. This sequence encodes CASSLGSQETQYF.

The V and J genes are TRBV29-1 and TRBJ2-1; the D is unclear. CDR1 is SQVTM, CDR2 ANQGSEA, per germline. This CDR3 has 13 amino acids. V lost 0 bases and J lost 5, with 8 bases in between. CDR3 nucleotide sequence: TGCAGCGTTGAAGAAACCCAGAACAATGAGCAGTTCTTC. This gives the protein CSVEETQNNEQFF.

This CDR3 reads CSVDVMGYGREAFF. The DNA for the CDR3 is TGCAGCGTTGATGTAATGGGCTATGGGCGGGAGGCGTTCTTC. The chain is built from TRBV29-1 and TRBJ2-1, with TRBD2 matching over 8 bases. V was pared by 3 bases and J by 15 bases, with 16 bases of the junction left unmatched. This CDR3 contains 14 residues. The germline V gene has CDR1 SQVTM and CDR2 ANQGSEA.

The chain is built from TRBV7-3 and TRBJ2-3; D not certain. The CDR3 is 14 residues long. Germline loops: CDR1 SGHTA, CDR2 FQGTGA. V was trimmed by 5 bases and J by 4 bases, leaving 13 bases between them. CDR3 loop: CASSPMHSSDTQYF. The CDR3 nucleotides read TGTGCCAGCAGCCCGATGCACAGTTCAGATACGCAGTATTTT.

The chain couples TRBV9 to TRBJ2-3; D is uncertain. Germline V gives CDR1 SGDLS, CDR2 YYNGEE. V lost 3 bases and J lost 3, with 5 bases in between. The CDR3 extends over 12 amino acids. CDR3 region: CASSASTDTQYF. The CDR3 DNA follows: TGTGCCAGCAGCGCGTCTACAGATACGCAGTATTTT.

This chain joins TRBV5-4 and TRBJ1-1; no clear D gene. The CDR3 consists of 10 residues. Germline CDR1 is SGHNT and CDR2 is YYREEE (reference sequence). V gave up 10 bases and J gave up 12 bases, with 16 bases separating them. CDR3 protein: CAHGPGKPFF. The CDR3 DNA sequence: TGTGCCCACGGTCCCGGGAAACCTTTCTTT.

This clone was observed once. The CDR3: CASSRGDTQYF. The CDR3 DNA is TGTGCCAGCAGTCGCGGAGATACGCAGTATTTT. The chain couples TRBV28 to TRBJ2-3; no firm D call. V gave up 5 bases and J gave up 5 bases, with 5 bases separating them. Germline loops: CDR1 MDHEN, CDR2 SYDVKM. The length of the CDR3 is 11 residues. The full variable domain, completed using reference TRBV28 and TRBJ2-3, is DVKVTQSSRYLVKRTGEKVFLECVQDMDHENMFWYRQDPGLGLRLIYFSYDVKMKEKGDIPEGYSVSREKKERFSLILESASTNQTSMYLCASSRGDTQYFGPGTRLTVL.

CDR3 sequence reads: CAISEGPLAKNIQYF. Written as DNA, the CDR3 is TGTGCCATCAGTGAGGGCCCTCTAGCCAAAAACATTCAGTACTTC. This chain uses TRBV10-3 with TRBJ2-4; D is unresolved. Germline V gene lookup returns CDR1 ENHRY and CDR2 SYGVKD. The CDR3 loop spans 15 amino acids. V was trimmed by 2 bases and J by 0 bases, leaving 8 bases between them.

V gene TRBV18 combines with J gene TRBJ1-1; a weak D match, TRBD1 (6 bases). Trimming left V 6 bases short and J 8 bases short, with 13 bases between. The CDR3 consists of 12 residues. Per germline, CDR1 KGHSH and CDR2 LQKENI. The CDR3 DNA reads as TGTGCCAGCTCCCAGGGGCTAATAGAAGCTTTCTTT. Its protein is CASSQGLIEAFF.

The V call is TRBV7-6, the J call TRBJ2-4; 9 bases are a match to TRBD2. Germline trimming cut 5 bases from V and 9 bases from J; bases unmatched to any gene: 11. The CDR3 covers 15 residues. The germline V gene has CDR1 SGHVS and CDR2 FNYEAQ. The CDR3 DNA reads as TGTGCCAGCAGCCCCATAGGTAGCGGGGGAGGCATTCAGTACTTC. It translates to CASSPIGSGGGIQYF.

The genes are TRBV15 and TRBJ1-1; weak D call: TRBD1 (5 bases). Germline V lookup: CDR1 LNHNV, CDR2 YYDKDF (reference sequence). There are 15 residues in the CDR3. V was shortened by 2 bases and J by 0 bases, with 10 bases between the two germline ends. Here the CDR3 DNA reads TGTGCCACCAGCAGAATGCCAGGGTTGAACACTGAAGCTTTCTTT. It translates to CATSRMPGLNTEAFF.

V gene TRBV6-1 combines with J gene TRBJ2-1; 10 bases agree with TRBD2. Germline V CDR1 and CDR2: MNHNS, SASEGT. The CDR3 is 13 residues long. V gave up 5 bases and J gave up 6 bases; unmatched junction bases: 1. CDR3 nucleotides: TGTGCCAGCAGTCCTAGCGGGGGCAATGAGCAGTTCTTC. It encodes CASSPSGGNEQFF.

J is TRBJ2-1 and V is TRBV2, with 7 bases that match TRBD2. CDR1 is SNHLY, CDR2 FYNNEI, per germline. The CDR3 is made up of 12 amino acids. Trimming removed 10 bases from V and 7 bases from J; junction bases left unmatched: 7. The CDR3 DNA sequence: TGTGCCACCCAGGGAGGGGAGAATGAGCAGTTCTTC. This translates into CATQGGENEQFF. Full variable domain (outside the CDR3, taken from reference TRBV2 and TRBJ2-1): EPEVTQTPSHQVTQMGQEVILRCVPISNHLYFYWYRQILGQKVEFLVSFYNNEISEKSEIFDDQFSVERPDGSNFTLKIRSTKLEDSAMYFCATQGGENEQFFGPGTRLTVL.

This chain connects TRBV5-1 to TRBJ2-3, with 11 bases fitting TRBD2. The CDR3 runs to 16 residues. The germline V gene encodes CDR1 SGHRS and CDR2 YFSETQ. Trimming took 4 bases from V and 0 from J; bases not matched to a gene: 4. CDR3 protein: CASSEGLAVSTDTQYF. The CDR3 bases are TGCGCCAGCAGCGAGGGACTAGCGGTTAGCACAGATACGCAGTATTTT.

The chain is built from TRBV5-1 and TRBJ2-7; the match to TRBD1 covers 8 bases. After removal of 0 bases from V and 0 bases from J, the junction contained 2 bases not matched to a gene. CDR1 is SGHRS, CDR2 YFSETQ, per germline. The CDR3 covers 15 residues. Written as DNA, the CDR3 is TGCGCCAGCAGCTTGGGGGGGACAGGCTCCTACGAGCAGTACTTC. It is translated as CASSLGGTGSYEQYF.